This TCR beta chain was sequenced in a study of radiotherapy plus CTLA-4 blockade in lung cancer. Study observations and caveats: Following radiotherapy plus ipilimumab, tumor-derived TCR clones expanded in the blood.

The protocol was immunoSEQ multiplex PCR, while the TCRdb copy is restricted to in-frame clones and leaves out a portion. The sample has approximately 82,000 clones; over 75% are singletons. Focal radiation with ipilimumab CTLA-4 blockade was given to patients with chemo-refractory metastatic non-small-cell lung cancer. The CDR3 runs 13 residues. Germline lookup yields CDR1 SGHTA and CDR2 FQGNSA. The germline V and J ends were trimmed by 4 bases and 3 bases, with 10 bases remaining between them. Of note for this clone: Its cognate antigen is unknown.

The sample in question was peripheral blood, obtained from a patient treated with radiotherapy plus ipilimumab. The rearrangement uses TRBV7-2 and TRBJ2-7, with D perhaps matching TRBD1 (6 bases). This sequence originates from a human donor with non-small cell lung cancer that progressed on radiotherapy plus ipilimumab. The CDR3 sequence is CASSSLQGYEQYF. The CDR3 DNA reads as TGTGCCAGCAGCTCCCTACAGGGCTACGAGCAGTACTTC.